Shown below are 13 T cell receptor beta chains from a single sample sequenced in a study of cytomegalovirus exposure and HLA in healthy donors. Both 60 Vbeta primers and 13 Jbeta primers went into the PCR. Sequencing was performed with immunoSEQ multiplex PCR; in TCRdb, only in-frame clones are kept and a portion is missing. The sample shows approximately 160,000 clones, over 80% of them seen only once. Sequencing used PBMCs. The receptors stem from a man in his fifties or sixties in good health and CMV-seropositive.

The rearrangement joins TRBV6-5 to TRBJ2-5; 9 bases are a match to TRBD2. This CDR3 has 15 amino acids. The junction had 0 bases not matched to a gene; V was cut back by 0 bases and J by 1 base. Germline values: CDR1 MNHEY, CDR2 SVGAGI. This chain's CDR3 is CASSYSRGGQETQYF. The CDR3 nucleotides are TGTGCCAGCAGTTACTCGCGGGGGGGCCAAGAGACCCAGTACTTC.

The J gene is TRBJ2-7, the V gene TRBV2; 10 bases agree with TRBD2. CDR1 SNHLY and CDR2 FYNNEI come from the germline V gene. Trimming cost V 2 bases and J 2 bases; bases outside gene matches: 3. CDR3 length equals 15 residues. The DNA of the CDR3 is TGTGCCAGCAGTGAAAGCCTAGCGGGGGCCTACGAGCAGTACTTC. This gives the protein CASSESLAGAYEQYF.

The chain employs TRBV2 and TRBJ1-4; no definite D call. This CDR3 comprises 14 residues. Trimming removed 6 bases from V and 2 bases from J, with 10 bases in between. The germline V gene encodes CDR1 SNHLY and CDR2 FYNNEI. The CDR3 DNA reads TGTGCCAGCAGGGTGACACCTACTAATGAAAAACTGTTTTTT. The encoded protein is CASRVTPTNEKLFF.

This chain connects TRBV11-2 to TRBJ2-5, with TRBD2 matching 10 bases. The J call may be wrong; the DNA end is better matched by TRBJ2-7. The CDR3 is 15 residues long. CDR1 SGHAT and CDR2 FQNNGV come from the germline V gene. The CDR3 sequence: CASSTPLAGAYEQYF. The CDR3 nucleotides read TGTGCCAGCAGCACCCCTCTAGCGGGAGCCTACGAGCAGTACTTC.

The gene calls are TRBV19 and TRBJ2-4, with TRBD2 matching over 10 bases. V lost 8 bases to trimming and J lost 6 bases; unmatched junction nucleotides: 4. Germline values: CDR1 LNHDA, CDR2 SQIVND (reference sequence). This CDR3 comprises 13 residues. Here the CDR3 DNA reads TGTGCCAGTTCTTTAGCGGGGGGAAACATTCAGTACTTC. Translating it yields CASSLAGGNIQYF.

This chain connects TRBV6-1 to TRBJ2-7; the D gene is possibly TRBD1 (6 bases). CDR1 is MNHNS and CDR2 is SASEGT in the germline V gene. This CDR3 spans 15 amino acids. The ends were cut back, 6 bases at V and 2 bases at J, with 17 bases in the middle. The CDR3 DNA follows: TGTGCCAGCAGAGAATTTACAGGGAAACCCTACGAGCAGTACTTC. Protein: CASREFTGKPYEQYF.

V is TRBV11-2 and J is TRBJ2-7; D is ambiguous. This CDR3 spans 13 amino acids. V was pared by 0 bases and J by 6 bases, with 9 bases between. Germline V gene sequence: CDR1 SGHAT, CDR2 FQNNGV. For the CDR3, the DNA is TGTGCCAGCAGCTTAGATTTTACATCCGAGCAGTACTTC. This gives the protein CASSLDFTSEQYF.

This clone occurred a few times. The chain combines TRBV27 with TRBJ1-5; TRBD1 might be the D (5 bases). Germline CDR1 and CDR2: MNHEY and SMNVEV (reference sequence). Trimming left V 2 bases short and J 5 bases short, with 10 bases between. The CDR3 extends over 14 amino acids. The CDR3 here is CASSLVGAHQPQHF. The CDR3, as DNA: TGTGCCAGCAGTTTAGTAGGGGCGCATCAGCCCCAGCATTTT.

J is TRBJ2-3 and V is TRBV5-1; perhaps TRBD1 as D (5 bases). This CDR3 contains 13 residues. Looked up from germline, CDR1 is SGHRS and CDR2 is YFSETQ. Trimming took off 0 bases at V and 5 bases at J, with 7 bases between the two ends. The CDR3 DNA reads as TGCGCCAGCAGCTTGGAAGGGGAAGATACGCAGTATTTT. Residues: CASSLEGEDTQYF.

The gene calls are TRBV10-2 and TRBJ2-7, with D possibly matching TRBD2 (5 bases). This CDR3 is 15 amino acids long. V lost 4 bases and J 2 bases, leaving 15 bases between the germline ends. Germline CDR1 WSHSY, CDR2 SAAADI. Written as DNA, the CDR3 is TGCGCCAGCAGTGCTCTCGTCGACTACCCCTACGAGCAGTACTTC. The encoded protein is CASSALVDYPYEQYF.

The chain carries TRBV18 and TRBJ1-2; D is uncertain. The CDR3 sequence is 13 residues long. Germline lookup yields CDR1 KGHSH and CDR2 LQKENI. V gave up 3 bases and J gave up 1 base, with 6 bases separating them. The CDR3 nucleotides are TGTGCCAGCTCACCCCCCAATAACTATGGCTACACCTTC. Protein sequence: CASSPPNNYGYTF.

This chain links TRBV10-3 with TRBJ1-1; TRBD1 matches at 7 bases. Germline V lookup: CDR1 ENHRY, CDR2 SYGVKD. This CDR3 contains 14 residues. V was pared by 6 bases and J by 4 bases, with 8 bases of the junction left unmatched. This CDR3 reads CAIRPQGEVTEAFF. The CDR3 DNA reads as TGTGCCATCAGACCCCAGGGGGAGGTCACTGAAGCTTTCTTT.

The rearrangement joins TRBV27 to TRBJ2-7, with D perhaps TRBD2 (5 bases). CDR1 is MNHEY, CDR2 SMNVEV, per germline (reference sequence). Trimming took 3 bases from V and 3 from J, leaving 15 bases between them. The CDR3 is 15 amino acids. The CDR3 sequence is CASSFVGLTHYEQYF. The CDR3 DNA is TGTGCCAGCAGTTTTGTTGGACTCACACACTACGAGCAGTACTTC.